The T cell receptor beta chain described here comes from a study of blood T cell repertoires in COVID-19. Study-wide context: Sites in the United States, Italy and Spain provided acute and convalescent COVID-19 samples. Nucleic acid was either cDNA or gDNA, and it came from T cells, B-cell-depleted T cells, or PBMCs.

CDR1 DFQATT and CDR2 SNEGSKA come from the germline V gene (reference sequence). Trimming shortened V by 3 bases and J by 6 bases, and 18 bases separated the two germline ends. The CDR3 covers 14 residues. Study processing details: Nucleated cell number was recorded as an estimate derived from reference gene primer amplification. Here immunoSEQ multiplex PCR was the method, and the copy in TCRdb shows in-frame clones only, minus some. The V and J calls and clone size are taken from that table; D and trimming were inferred from the DNA. The table lists approximately 100,000 clones, approximately 80% of them singletons, with 10% to 15% in the top ten.

The receptor's source is a human donor in a cohort sampled during active or convalescent COVID-19. The chain joins TRBV20-1 to TRBJ2-7; D perhaps matches TRBD1 (6 bases). Sequencing was carried out using peripheral blood. The CDR3 DNA reads TGCAGTGCTAGTCGGGCTGGGGGCGAAGGCGAGCAGTACTTC. Its protein is CSASRAGGEGEQYF.